The 17 T cell receptor beta chains below were found in one sample sequenced in a study of blood T cell repertoires in COVID-19. Assay used: immunoSEQ multiplex PCR; TCRdb lists only in-frame clones, some missing. This table holds roughly 140,000 clones, roughly 79% found once. The sample comprised peripheral blood. All receptors derive from an older woman with acute or convalescent COVID-19.

The rearrangement uses TRBV11-3 and TRBJ2-2, with a weak D call TRBD1 (5 bases). Germline V gene lookup returns CDR1 SGHNT and CDR2 YENEEA. Trimming took off 5 bases at V and 6 bases at J, with 10 bases between the two ends. This CDR3 is 13 amino acids long. The CDR3 here is CASSPQGSGELFF. The CDR3 DNA sequence: TGTGCCAGCAGCCCCCAGGGCTCCGGGGAGCTGTTTTTT.

The chain links TRBV10-1 to TRBJ2-1, with 9 bases aligning to TRBD2. The CDR3 extends over 16 amino acids. Germline loops: CDR1 WNHNN, CDR2 SYGVQD (reference sequence). J lost 6 bases, V lost 3 bases, and 9 bases had no gene match. The CDR3 here is CASSDSAGGPSNEQFF. The CDR3 nucleotides are TGCGCCAGCAGTGATTCGGCGGGAGGGCCATCCAATGAGCAGTTCTTC.

The chain is built from TRBV7-8 and TRBJ2-7; possible D gene TRBD2, 7 bases. Germline CDR1 is SGHVS and CDR2 is FQNEAQ. V was pared by 1 base and J by 0 bases, with 16 bases between. This CDR3 has 17 amino acids. The CDR3 loop is CASSLGGGGSSSYEQYF. The CDR3 nucleotides read TGTGCCAGCAGCTTAGGGGGGGGCGGCTCCAGCTCCTACGAGCAGTACTTC.

The chain combines TRBV6-1 with TRBJ1-5; possible D gene TRBD1, 5 bases. This CDR3 has 15 residues. The germline V gene encodes CDR1 MNHNS and CDR2 SASEGT. V was trimmed by 3 bases and J by 4 bases, leaving 13 bases between them. CDR3 loop: CASSEYQGGNQPQHF. The CDR3, as DNA: TGTGCCAGCAGTGAGTATCAGGGAGGGAATCAGCCCCAGCATTTT.

The V and J genes are TRBV27 and TRBJ1-1; D unclear. Per germline, CDR1 MNHEY and CDR2 SMNVEV (reference sequence). Trimming stripped 7 bases from V and 0 bases from J, with 12 bases between. This CDR3 region has 14 residues. CDR3 amino acids: CASNSGRMNTEAFF. CDR3 in DNA: TGTGCCAGCAATAGCGGGAGAATGAACACTGAAGCTTTCTTT.

This chain links TRBV4-1 with TRBJ1-6; maybe TRBD1 (6 bases). The CDR3 is 13 residues long. CDR1 MGHRA and CDR2 YSYEKL come from the germline V gene. V was clipped by 4 bases and J by 13 bases, with 14 bases between them. The CDR3 here is CASSPRPTGPLHF. CDR3 coding DNA: TGCGCCAGCAGCCCCAGGCCTACAGGGCCCCTCCACTTT.

The CDR3 loop reads CASSLEGANLRDTQYF. CDR3 nucleotide sequence: TGTGCCAGCAGCTTAGAGGGGGCTAACCTAAGGGATACGCAGTATTTT. The chain carries TRBV7-9 and TRBJ2-3; 7 bases agree with TRBD1. V lost 1 base and J lost 6; bases outside the gene matches: 10. The CDR3 has 16 residues. The V gene's germline CDR1 is SEHNR and CDR2 FQNEAQ (reference sequence).

This clone was recorded only once. The chain recombines TRBV5-1 with TRBJ2-7; perhaps TRBD1 as D (6 bases). Germline V lookup: CDR1 SGHRS, CDR2 YFSETQ. The CDR3 covers 17 residues. Trimming took 2 bases from V and 0 from J, leaving 18 bases between them. The CDR3 DNA sequence: TGCGCCAGCAGCTTCGATCCGTTCAGGGGTTACTCCTACGAGCAGTACTTC. Translating it yields CASSFDPFRGYSYEQYF.

The chain joins TRBV10-2 to TRBJ2-1; 7 bases align to TRBD1. Trimming at V came to 6 bases and at J to 4 bases, leaving 6 bases not matched to a gene. CDR1 and CDR2 (germline): WSHSY, SAAADI. CDR3 length: 14 residues. The CDR3 here is CASRGTVSYNEQFF. The CDR3 DNA sequence: TGCGCCAGCAGAGGGACAGTCTCTTACAATGAGCAGTTCTTC.

The V and J genes are TRBV18 and TRBJ1-2; D uncertain. CDR1 KGHSH and CDR2 LQKENI come from the germline V gene. V shed 5 bases and J shed 5 bases, with 15 bases lying between them. The CDR3 is 14 amino acids. CDR3 DNA sequence: TGTGCCAGCTCAAACCGAGGGCTTCCGTATGGCTACACCTTC. Amino acids: CASSNRGLPYGYTF.

This clone was counted a few times. J is TRBJ2-2 and V is TRBV11-2; a possible D gene is TRBD2 (6 bases). This CDR3 is 15 amino acids long. Germline V gene sequence: CDR1 SGHAT, CDR2 FQNNGV. V lost 3 bases to trimming and J lost 3 bases, with 11 bases between them. The CDR3 protein is CASSFPGGYTGELFF. Here the CDR3 DNA reads TGTGCCAGCAGCTTCCCCGGAGGGTACACCGGGGAGCTGTTTTTT.

This rearrangement joins TRBV20-1 to TRBJ2-3; 7 nucleotides line up with TRBD2. There are 15 residues in the CDR3. Germline V gives CDR1 DFQATT, CDR2 SNEGSKA (reference sequence). V lost 3 bases to trimming and J lost 0 bases; unmatched junction nucleotides: 6. The chain's CDR3 is CSASSLADSTDTQYF. The CDR3 nucleotides read TGCAGTGCTAGTAGTCTAGCGGATAGCACAGATACGCAGTATTTT.

The gene calls are TRBV5-1 and TRBJ2-2; TRBD2 might be the D (5 bases). Trimming shortened V by 0 bases and J by 3 bases, and 18 bases separated the two germline ends. CDR1 SGHRS and CDR2 YFSETQ come from the germline V gene. This CDR3 contains 18 residues. The CDR3 nucleotides read TGCGCCAGCAGCTTGGAAAACCATGGAGGCCCTCACACCGGGGAGCTGTTTTTT. Translation gives CASSLENHGGPHTGELFF.

This clone was observed a few times. The V gene is TRBV11-2, the J gene TRBJ2-7, with D unresolved. The germline CDR1 and CDR2 sequences are SGHAT and FQNNGV. Trimming took 5 bases from V and 6 from J, leaving 14 bases between them. CDR3 length: 13 residues. The CDR3 here is CASSVTILAEQYF. The CDR3 DNA follows: TGTGCCAGCAGCGTTACAATTTTGGCCGAGCAGTACTTC.

Worth noting for this clone: Sequence at one end of the junction differs from germline and may be a read error. The chain recombines TRBV20-1 with TRBJ1-1; D might be TRBD1 (5 bases). The CDR3 runs to 10 residues. Per the germline V gene, CDR1 is DFQATT and CDR2 is SNEGSKA (reference sequence). CDR3 nucleotide sequence: TGCAGTGCTAGAGATGTAGGGGTTCCCTTT. Translation: CSARDVGVPF.

The chain links TRBV19 to TRBJ1-3; D perhaps matches TRBD1 (6 bases). V was cut by 5 bases and J by 0 bases, with 14 bases left in between. Germline values: CDR1 LNHDA, CDR2 SQIVND (reference sequence). The CDR3 has 16 amino acids. In DNA, the CDR3 is TGTGCCAGTAGTTCCATAACAGGGAGCTCTGGAAACACCATATATTTT. Protein: CASSSITGSSGNTIYF.

The gene calls are TRBV29-1 and TRBJ1-1; D call uncertain. Germline assignment: CDR1 SQVTM and CDR2 ANQGSEA. The CDR3 covers 13 residues. V was clipped by 6 bases and J by 0 bases, with 11 bases between them. DNA of the CDR3: TGCAGCGTCGAAATACAGATGAACACTGAAGCTTTCTTT. This sequence encodes CSVEIQMNTEAFF.